These 27 T cell receptor beta chains were all obtained from the same sample, sequenced in a study of regulatory T cells in long-lasting Graves disease. Building the TCR beta libraries relied on iRepertoire HTBI primers, and CDR3 regions underwent Arm-PCR. TCRdb reprocessed the multiplex PCR reads with MiXCR, giving one entry per CDR3 protein. The sample gives 530,000 or so distinct CDR3 sequences, approximately 13% of which show up once; more than 8.5% is in the top ten. Time point reported: newly diagnosed GD, antithyroid drugs for less than 3 months. RNA extracted from PBMCs served as the sequencing template. The same data also contributed to another study, on T cells in Graves' hyperthyroidism and ophthalmopathy.

Here the sequenced sample was peripheral blood mononuclear cells (PBMCs), taken at new diagnosis, from a patient treated with antithyroid drugs. The receptors were gathered from a man aged 25 to 40 with Graves disease.

This clonotype was observed a few times. V and J are TRBV27 and TRBJ2-7; the D call may be TRBD1 or TRBD2 (5 bases each). The CDR3 is 14 residues long. Trimming removed 7 bases from V and 1 base from J, with 14 bases in between. Germline CDR1 MNHEY, CDR2 SMNVEV (reference sequence). Here the CDR3 DNA reads TGTGCCAGCAAGTCGCACGAGGGGTCCTACGAGCAGTACTTC. Its protein is CASKSHEGSYEQYF.

The V call is TRBV19, the J call TRBJ1-2; 7 bases fit TRBD1. The CDR3 spans 15 residues. Germline V CDR1 and CDR2: LNHDA, SQIVND (reference sequence). Trimming at V came to 1 base and at J to 4 bases, leaving 6 bases not matched to a gene. This CDR3 is CASSIGGGGPYGYTF. The CDR3 region has the DNA TGTGCCAGTAGTATAGGTGGAGGGGGCCCCTATGGCTACACCTTC.

This clonotype was observed many times. The chain links TRBV29-1 to TRBJ2-3, with D perhaps matching TRBD2 (6 bases). The V end lost 6 bases, the J end lost 3 bases, and 16 bases lay between the germline ends. The CDR3 runs to 14 residues. Per the germline V gene, CDR1 is SQVTM and CDR2 is ANQGSEA. The chain's CDR3 is CSVESGLRTDTQYF. The CDR3 coding sequence is TGCAGCGTCGAGTCGGGACTCCGAACAGATACGCAGTATTTT.

The sample holds many counts of this clonotype. The rearrangement joins TRBV18 to TRBJ1-1; D is undetermined. The CDR3 runs 14 residues. The germline CDR1 and CDR2 sequences are KGHSH and LQKENI. V was cut by 2 bases and J by 0 bases, with 7 bases left in between. The CDR3 DNA is TGTGCCAGCTCACCATGGAGTATGAACACTGAAGCTTTCTTT. Its translation: CASSPWSMNTEAFF. The variable domain in full, completed from reference TRBV18 and TRBJ1-1, reads NAGVMQNPRHLVRRRGQEARLRCSPMKGHSHVYWYRQLPEEGLKFMVYLQKENIIDESGMPKERFSAEFPKEGPSILRIQQVVRGDSAAYFCASSPWSMNTEAFFGQGTRLTVV.

The CDR3 DNA reads TGCGCCAGCAGTGGGACAGGGGGCGAAGGCGGGGAGCTGTTTTTT. This sequence encodes CASSGTGGEGGELFF. The chain employs TRBV10-1 and TRBJ2-2; 11 bases fit TRBD1. This CDR3 spans 15 amino acids. Looked up from germline, CDR1 is WNHNN and CDR2 is SYGVQD (reference sequence). V gave up 4 bases and J gave up 7 bases; unmatched junction bases: 5.

This clonotype was picked up many times. This sequence joins TRBV29-1 and TRBJ2-1; 8 bases are shared with TRBD2. J was trimmed by 8 bases and V by 6 bases; bases with no gene match: 3. The germline V gene encodes CDR1 SQVTM and CDR2 ANQGSEA. This CDR3 is built from 11 residues. The CDR3 is CSVYSGDEQFF. The CDR3 nucleotides are TGCAGCGTGTATAGCGGGGATGAGCAGTTCTTC.

Only a few counts were recorded for this clonotype. The chain combines TRBV6-2 or TRBV6-3 with TRBJ2-5, with 13 nucleotides matching TRBD2. The length of the CDR3 is 16 residues. The V and J ends lost 6 bases and 5 bases, in that order; junction bases with no gene match: 9. CDR1 is MNHEY, CDR2 SVGEGT, per germline. The CDR3 DNA follows: TGTGCCAGCAGCGCTGGACTAGCGGGAGCCTCGGAGACCCAGTACTTC. Protein product: CASSAGLAGASETQYF.

With respect to this clonotype: Just one base apart from a much larger clone, this may be a read error. The genes are TRBV5-1 and TRBJ2-3, with 7 bases matching TRBD1. V trimming: 2 bases; J trimming: 2 bases; junction bases outside the gene matches: 2. The CDR3 length is 14 residues. Germline CDR1 is SGHRS and CDR2 is YFSETQ. This CDR3 reads CASSFGQVTDTQYF. The CDR3 coding sequence is TGCGCCAGCAGCTTCGGACAGGTCACAGATACGCAGTATTTT.

This clonotype was counted many times. The V call is TRBV28, the J call TRBJ2-5, with TRBD1 matching over 7 bases. V gave up 7 bases and J gave up 5 bases; unmatched junction bases: 4. Germline V gives CDR1 MDHEN, CDR2 SYDVKM. The CDR3 runs to 12 residues. The CDR3 DNA sequence: TGTGCCAGCACTACAGGGGATGAGACCCAGTACTTC. Amino acid sequence: CASTTGDETQYF.

The table lists this clonotype with many counts. This chain links TRBV2 with TRBJ1-1, with TRBD1 as a possible D gene (6 bases). With 8 bases removed from V and 3 bases from J, the gap between germline ends came to 22 bases. CDR3 length equals 16 residues. Germline-derived CDR1 and CDR2 are SNHLY and FYNNEI. DNA of the CDR3: TGTGCCAGCGGGGGGGGGAGGCGGTCAGGGGACACTGAAGCTTTCTTT. Translated: CASGGGRRSGDTEAFF.

V is TRBV11-2 and J is TRBJ2-7; no clear D gene. This CDR3 is built from 15 residues. Germline-derived CDR1 and CDR2 are SGHAT and FQNNGV. The V and J ends lost 5 bases and 5 bases respectively, with 19 bases between them. The CDR3 sequence: CASSGPLLKGHEQYF. Written as DNA, the CDR3 is TGTGCCAGCAGCGGCCCCCTATTGAAGGGCCACGAGCAGTACTTC.

This clonotype was picked up many times. This sequence joins TRBV5-1 and TRBJ2-1; 8 positions match TRBD2. The CDR3 is 15 residues long. The germline V gene has CDR1 SGHRS and CDR2 YFSETQ. Trimming removed 4 bases from V and 4 bases from J; junction bases left unmatched: 7. CDR3 sequence: CASSAVASGYNEQFF. In DNA, the CDR3 is TGCGCCAGCAGCGCCGTGGCTAGCGGGTACAATGAGCAGTTCTTC.

This clonotype was detected only a few times. V is TRBV6-5 and J is TRBJ1-2, with D tentatively TRBD1 (5 bases). The CDR3 runs to 17 residues. Trimming removed 0 bases at V and 3 bases at J, with 17 bases between. Germline assignment: CDR1 MNHEY and CDR2 SVGAGI. The CDR3 bases are TGTGCCAGCAGTTACTCGAAAGGGGCAGGTGCTCACTATGGCTACACCTTC. Its protein is CASSYSKGAGAHYGYTF.

Ten or more counts support this clonotype. The chain uses TRBV27 and TRBJ1-2; 8 bases align to TRBD1. There are 16 residues in the CDR3. V was clipped by 7 bases and J by 2 bases; unmatched bases: 12. Germline V lookup: CDR1 MNHEY, CDR2 SMNVEV (reference sequence). The CDR3 DNA sequence: TGTGCCAGCAAACCTACTCCCCGACAGGGGAACTATGGCTACACCTTC. It encodes CASKPTPRQGNYGYTF.

The rearrangement uses TRBV5-1 and TRBJ2-7; TRBD1 agrees at 8 bases. Unmatched junction bases numbered 15, after V lost 5 bases and J lost 5 bases. Germline lookup yields CDR1 SGHRS and CDR2 YFSETQ. The CDR3 sequence is 16 residues long. The CDR3 loop reads CASSSPRTGYTHEQYF. CDR3 coding DNA: TGCGCCAGCAGTTCCCCCCGGACAGGGTATACCCACGAGCAGTACTTC.

In this sample, this clonotype turned up many times. The V and J genes are TRBV12-5 and TRBJ1-5; no reliable D call. The V gene lost 0 bases and the J gene lost 6 bases, with 3 bases spanning the gap. The CDR3 is made up of 12 amino acids. Germline V gives CDR1 LGHNT, CDR2 FRNRAP. The CDR3: CASGLVGQPQHF. The CDR3, as DNA: TGTGCTAGTGGTTTGGTAGGTCAGCCCCAGCATTTT.

In its sample, this clonotype was seen many times. The chain is built from TRBV12-3 or TRBV12-4 and TRBJ2-5, with D maybe TRBD2 (5 bases). The V end lost 7 bases, the J end lost 5 bases, and 14 bases lay between the germline ends. There are 13 residues in the CDR3. For the CDR3, the DNA is TGTGCCAGCAACGGGAATCCATTGGAGACCCAGTACTTC. Translating it yields CASNGNPLETQYF.

This clonotype was observed at least ten times. The chain is built from TRBV5-5 and TRBJ2-3; either TRBD1 or TRBD2 may supply D (5 bases each). The germline V and J ends were trimmed by 2 bases and 1 base, with 14 bases remaining between them. CDR1 and CDR2 from the germline V gene are SGHKS and YYEKEE (reference sequence). This CDR3 comprises 16 residues. The CDR3 DNA is TGTGCCAGCAGCTTCCCCCGGGACCGCGGCACAGATACGCAGTATTTT. It codes for CASSFPRDRGTDTQYF. The complete variable domain, with remaining parts taken from reference TRBV5-5 and TRBJ2-3, reads DAGVTQSPTHLIKTRGQQVTLRCSPISGHKSVSWYQQVLGQGPQFIFQYYEKEERGRGNFPDRFSARQFPNYSSELNVNALLLGDSALYLCASSFPRDRGTDTQYFGPGTRLTVL.

The sample holds many counts of this clonotype. The chain uses TRBV18 and TRBJ1-5; 8 bases fit TRBD1. The CDR3 is 15 residues long. Germline CDR1 and CDR2: KGHSH and LQKENI. The J segment lost 0 bases and the V segment lost 8 bases, leaving 6 bases of the junction unmatched. The CDR3 sequence: CASSPGGYSNQPQHF. Written as DNA, the CDR3 is TGTGCCAGCAGCCCAGGGGGCTATAGCAATCAGCCCCAGCATTTT.

The chain combines TRBV18 with TRBJ2-2; D is uncertain. This CDR3 contains 14 residues. V lost 3 bases and J lost 1, with 6 bases in between. The germline V gene has CDR1 KGHSH and CDR2 LQKENI. The CDR3 DNA follows: TGTGCCAGCTCACCGTGGGTGAACACCGGGGAGCTGTTTTTT. Protein product: CASSPWVNTGELFF.

This chain connects TRBV4-3 to TRBJ1-5; D ambiguous. Deletions cut 4 bases from V and 3 bases from J, with 13 bases between. Germline V lookup: CDR1 LGHNA, CDR2 YSLEER. The CDR3 is 15 amino acids. The CDR3 sequence is CASSLKWAVNQPQHF. The CDR3 DNA reads TGCGCCAGCAGCCTCAAGTGGGCAGTCAATCAGCCCCAGCATTTT.

This clonotype occurred many times. The conserved phenylalanine or tryptophan normally closing the CDR3 is absent here, so this likely arose from a read error. The limits of the CDR3 on the DNA are not certain, so only TCRdb's listed CDR3 is given. The chain joins TRBV28 to TRBJ2-7; the D call in the table, TRBD1, was not verified against the DNA. The CDR3 length equals 12 residues, ends included. CDR1 and CDR2 from the germline V gene are MDHEN and SYDVKM. The CDR3 sequence is CASSLGTVKVDI.

The chain uses TRBV6-4 and TRBJ2-7, with D perhaps being TRBD1 or TRBD2 (6 bases each). Per germline, CDR1 MRHNA and CDR2 SNTAGT. Trimming pared 2 bases from V and 6 bases from J, leaving 14 bases between. CDR3 length: 14 amino acids. CDR3: CASSDKGGASEQYF. In nucleotides, the CDR3 is TGTGCCAGCAGTGACAAGGGGGGCGCTTCCGAGCAGTACTTC.

This clonotype was recorded at least ten times. This sequence joins TRBV12-3 or TRBV12-4 and TRBJ1-6; a possible D gene is TRBD1 (5 bases). V lost 0 bases and J 9 bases, leaving 12 bases between the germline ends. The CDR3 extends over 15 amino acids. In DNA, the CDR3 is TGTGCCAGCAGTTTAGCGATGGGACCGCCTTCACCCCTCCACTTT. Residues: CASSLAMGPPSPLHF.

The gene calls are TRBV19 and TRBJ2-1; TRBD2 is a possible D gene (6 bases). This CDR3 has 16 residues. Germline loops: CDR1 LNHDA, CDR2 SQIVND (reference sequence). The germline V and J ends were trimmed by 1 base and 3 bases, with 13 bases remaining between them. The CDR3 sequence is CASSIVGLRVYNEQFF. The CDR3, as DNA: TGTGCCAGTAGTATAGTAGGACTACGGGTCTACAATGAGCAGTTCTTC. The complete variable domain, with remaining parts taken from reference TRBV19 and TRBJ2-1, reads DGGITQSPKYLFRKEGQNVTLSCEQNLNHDAMYWYRQDPGQGLRLIYYSQIVNDFQKGDIAEGYSVSREKKESFPLTVTSAQKNPTAFYLCASSIVGLRVYNEQFFGPGTRLTVL.

This clonotype was observed many times. The chain carries TRBV2 and TRBJ2-2; D might be TRBD2 (5 bases). CDR3 length: 12 residues. Germline V gene lookup returns CDR1 SNHLY and CDR2 FYNNEI. V lost 8 bases and J 4 bases, leaving 8 bases between the germline ends. The CDR3 nucleotides read TGTGCCAGCCCTCGGGGCACCGGGGAGCTGTTTTTT. Amino acids: CASPRGTGELFF.

This chain joins TRBV6-4 and TRBJ2-3; 8 bases line up with TRBD1. Germline assignment: CDR1 MRHNA and CDR2 SNTAGT. This CDR3 is built from 15 residues. Unmatched junction bases numbered 6, after V lost 5 bases and J lost 2 bases. The CDR3 region has the DNA TGTGCCAGCAGTCGGGACAGGTTTGACACAGATACGCAGTATTTT. Translation: CASSRDRFDTDTQYF.